This record concerns one T cell receptor beta chain sequence. Its antigen is unknown. This record comes from a study of beta chain features in type 1 diabetes. Broader study findings: Sampled from patients, naive, central memory and Treg TCRB repertoires appeared more similar than those sampled from healthy donors.

V shed 2 bases and J shed 5 bases, with 10 bases lying between them. The CDR3 runs to 13 residues. The germline CDR1 and CDR2 sequences are GTSNPN and SVGIG (reference sequence). Expressed TCRB transcripts were sequenced, since all the RNA that had been isolated was reverse transcribed. TCRdb's table, derived via immunoSEQ multiplex PCR, lists solely in-frame clones and lacks some. The sample lists around 250,000 clones; 27% were seen once. The specimen was central memory CD4+ T cells from blood. The receptor comes from a man aged 30 to 39 in good health. The V and J genes are TRBV30 and TRBJ1-5, with TRBD1 as a possible D gene (6 bases). The DNA of the CDR3 is TGTGCCTGGAGTAGGTCAGGGGATCAGCCCCAGCATTTT. It translates to CAWSRSGDQPQHF.